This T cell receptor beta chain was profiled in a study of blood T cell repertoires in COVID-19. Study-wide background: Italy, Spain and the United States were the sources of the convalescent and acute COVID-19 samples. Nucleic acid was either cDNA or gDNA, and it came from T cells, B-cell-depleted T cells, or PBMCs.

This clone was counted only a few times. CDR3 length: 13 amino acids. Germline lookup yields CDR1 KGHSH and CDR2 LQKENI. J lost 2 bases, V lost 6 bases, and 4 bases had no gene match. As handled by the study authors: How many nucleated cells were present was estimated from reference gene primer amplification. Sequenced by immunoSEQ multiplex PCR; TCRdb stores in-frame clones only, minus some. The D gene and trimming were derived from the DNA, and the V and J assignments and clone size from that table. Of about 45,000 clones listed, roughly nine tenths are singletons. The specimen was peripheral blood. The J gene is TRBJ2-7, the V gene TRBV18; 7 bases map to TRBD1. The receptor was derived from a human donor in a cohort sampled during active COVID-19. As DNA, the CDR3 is TGTGCCAGCTCCCCTGGGACAGCCTACGAGCAGTACTTC. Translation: CASSPGTAYEQYF.